Presented here are 5 T cell receptor beta chains from one specimen sequenced in a study of OX40 agonist ivuxolimab in advanced cancers. The library was obtained by the immunoSEQ multiplex PCR assay. TCRdb mirrors the immuneACCESS table, restricted to in-frame sequences. Some clones are absent from its copies; in checked studies, under half trace to an unresolved V gene, and the reason for the others is unknown. Present in this sample are fewer than 25,000 clones, about 76% of which were seen just once. About 24% of the sample is held by the ten biggest clonotypes. The input for sequencing was CD4+ or CD8+ T cells sorted from blood, taken in a trial of the OX40 agonist ivuxolimab. The source is an adult with an advanced solid tumor such as melanoma, head and neck, liver or kidney cancer.

The chain couples TRBV27 to TRBJ2-5; 8 bases line up with TRBD1. With 4 bases clipped from V and 7 bases from J, the junction kept 14 bases outside the gene matches. CDR1 and CDR2 from the germline V gene are MNHEY and SMNVEV (reference sequence). CDR3 length: 16 residues. CDR3 nucleotides: TGTGCCAGCAGTTACCTGGGGACAGGTGCTTTGGGGACCCAGTACTTC. Its protein product is CASSYLGTGALGTQYF.

DNA of the CDR3: TGTGCCAGCAGCTCGGACAGCGATACGCAGTATTTT. Its translation is CASSSDSDTQYF. The rearrangement uses TRBV5-4 and TRBJ2-3, with D possibly TRBD1 on 6 matching bases. The V gene's germline CDR1 is SGHNT and CDR2 YYREEE (reference sequence). The CDR3 contains 12 residues. Trimming shortened V by 3 bases and J by 6 bases, and 8 bases separated the two germline ends.

CDR3 sequence reads: CASSAEGHNYGYTF. For the CDR3, the DNA is TGTGCCAGCAGCGCGGAGGGACATAACTATGGCTACACCTTC. The rearrangement links TRBV7-9 to TRBJ1-2, with a tentative D call TRBD1 (6 bases). Deletions cut 5 bases from V and 1 base from J, with 11 bases between. The CDR3 is made up of 14 amino acids. Germline values: CDR1 SEHNR, CDR2 FQNEAQ (reference sequence). Variable domain in full (rest from reference TRBV7-9 and TRBJ1-2): DTGVSQNPRHKITKRGQNVTFRCDPISEHNRLYWYRQTLGQGPEFLTYFQNEAQLEKSRLLSDRFSAERPKGSFSTLEIQRTEQGDSAMYLCASSAEGHNYGYTFGSGTRLTVV.

The genes are TRBV9 and TRBJ2-7, with 7 bases that match TRBD2. The CDR3 totals 14 residues. V gave up 1 base and J gave up 2 bases; unmatched junction bases: 3. Germline CDR1 reads SGDLS; CDR2 reads YYNGEE. CDR3 nucleotides: TGTGCCAGCAGCGTATCTGCGGGGGCCTACGAGCAGTACTTC. Protein: CASSVSAGAYEQYF.

The chain employs TRBV11-3 and TRBJ2-7; 10 bases are shared with TRBD1. This CDR3 region has 16 residues. Germline V CDR1 and CDR2: SGHNT, YENEEA. The V segment lost 1 base and the J segment 4 bases; nucleotides outside the gene matches: 7. The CDR3 is CASSLARDRGAYEQYF. The CDR3 DNA is TGTGCCAGCAGCTTAGCGAGGGACAGGGGTGCGTACGAGCAGTACTTC.